This note documents a single TCR beta chain sequence. Its target is unknown. Trimming took off 5 bases at V and 1 base at J, with 11 bases between the two ends. The length of the CDR3 is 14 residues. In germline, CDR1 is SGHTA, CDR2 FQGNSA. The data derive from a study of T cells after yellow fever vaccination. Study-level results: Of the clonotypes, a small share occurred in both CD4 and CD8 compartments. Repertoires sorted by FACS could include abundant clonotypes that are contaminants from the bulk population.

MiXCR, run by TCRdb on the 5' RACE reads, gives a single entry per CDR3 protein. The table shows hundreds of thousands of distinct CDR3 sequences, with 13% occurring only once. The specimen was PBMCs, collected on the day of the yellow fever booster vaccination. This TCR was recovered from a man aged 30-40 years who received the YFV17D yellow fever vaccine. The gene calls are TRBV7-2 and TRBJ2-5; D remains unclear. CDR3 loop: CASSHPGIQETQYF. Here the CDR3 DNA reads TGTGCCAGCAGCCATCCAGGAATCCAAGAGACCCAGTACTTC.